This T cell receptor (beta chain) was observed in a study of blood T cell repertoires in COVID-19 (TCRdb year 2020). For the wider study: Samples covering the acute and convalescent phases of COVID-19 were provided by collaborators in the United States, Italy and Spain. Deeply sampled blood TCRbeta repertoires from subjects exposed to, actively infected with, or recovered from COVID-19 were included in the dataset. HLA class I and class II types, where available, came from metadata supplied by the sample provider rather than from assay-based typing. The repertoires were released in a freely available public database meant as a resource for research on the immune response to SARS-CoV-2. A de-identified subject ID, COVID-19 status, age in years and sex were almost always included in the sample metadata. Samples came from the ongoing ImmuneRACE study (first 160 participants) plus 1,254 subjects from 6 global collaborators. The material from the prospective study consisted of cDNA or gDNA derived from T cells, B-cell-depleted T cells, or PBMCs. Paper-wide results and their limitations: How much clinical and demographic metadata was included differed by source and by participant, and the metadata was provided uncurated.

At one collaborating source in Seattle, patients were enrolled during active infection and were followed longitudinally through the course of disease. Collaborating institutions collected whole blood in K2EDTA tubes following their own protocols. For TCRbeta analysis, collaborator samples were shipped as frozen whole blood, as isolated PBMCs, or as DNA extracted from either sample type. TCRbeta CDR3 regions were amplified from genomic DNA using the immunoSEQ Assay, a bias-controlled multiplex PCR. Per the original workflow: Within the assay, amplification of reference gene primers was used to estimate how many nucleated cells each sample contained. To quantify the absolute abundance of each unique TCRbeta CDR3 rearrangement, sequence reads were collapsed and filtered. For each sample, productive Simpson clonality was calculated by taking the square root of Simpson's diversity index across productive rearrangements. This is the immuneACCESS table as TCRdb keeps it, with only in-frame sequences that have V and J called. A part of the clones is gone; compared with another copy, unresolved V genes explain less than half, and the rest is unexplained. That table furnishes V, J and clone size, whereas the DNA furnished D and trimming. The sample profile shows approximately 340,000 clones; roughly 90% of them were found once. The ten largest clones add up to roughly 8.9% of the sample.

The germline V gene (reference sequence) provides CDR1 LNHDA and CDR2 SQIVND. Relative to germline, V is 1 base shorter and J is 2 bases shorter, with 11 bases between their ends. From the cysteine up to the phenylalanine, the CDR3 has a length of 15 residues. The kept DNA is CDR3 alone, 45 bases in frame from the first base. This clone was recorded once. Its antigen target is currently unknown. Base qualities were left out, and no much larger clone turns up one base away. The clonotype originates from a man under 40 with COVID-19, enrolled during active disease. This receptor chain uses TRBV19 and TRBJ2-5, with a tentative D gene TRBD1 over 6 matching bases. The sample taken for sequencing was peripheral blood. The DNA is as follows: TGTGCCAGTAGTATAGGGACAGTAAGACAAGAGACCCAGTACTTC. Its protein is CASSIGTVRQETQYF. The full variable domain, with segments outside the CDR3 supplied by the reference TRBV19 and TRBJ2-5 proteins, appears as DGGITQSPKYLFRKEGQNVTLSCEQNLNHDAMYWYRQDPGQGLRLIYYSQIVNDFQKGDIAEGYSVSREKKESFPLTVTSAQKNPTAFYLCASSIGTVRQETQYFGPGTRLLVL.